This entry lists 21 T cell receptor beta chains sequenced from one sample in a study of CD8 T cells in ankylosing spondylitis. TCRdb redid the calling of the 5' RACE reads with MiXCR, one entry per CDR3 protein. This table has around 340,000 distinct CDR3 sequences, roughly 15% appearing once. Sequenced: blood, either unsorted or a sorted T cell fraction (not recorded which). The receptor source for this set is a male donor with ankylosing spondylitis or in good health (not recorded which).

The V call is TRBV6-1, the J call TRBJ2-7, with D hard to call. Germline assignment: CDR1 MNHNS and CDR2 SASEGT. V was shortened by 2 bases and J by 5 bases, with 16 bases between the two germline ends. This CDR3 has 15 residues. CDR3 in amino acids: CASSELDGLRNEQYF. As DNA, the CDR3 is TGTGCCAGCAGTGAATTGGACGGATTGAGGAACGAGCAGTACTTC.

This clonotype was seen a handful of times. CDR3 region: CASRPPGLATLGGQYF. The CDR3 region has the DNA TGTGCCAGCAGGCCCCCGGGACTAGCGACCCTAGGGGGGCAGTATTTT. The chain uses TRBV6-1 and TRBJ2-3; 10 bases are a match to TRBD2. The CDR3 loop spans 16 amino acids. Germline V lookup: CDR1 MNHNS, CDR2 SASEGT. V shed 6 bases and J 11 bases; nucleotides not matched to a gene: 17.

This rearrangement joins TRBV20-1 to TRBJ2-3; either TRBD1 or TRBD2 may supply D (6 bases each). The germline V and J ends were trimmed by 1 base and 3 bases, with 14 bases remaining between them. This CDR3 comprises 15 residues. Germline V CDR1 and CDR2: DFQATT, SNEGSKA (reference sequence). CDR3 residues: CSARGARGVTDTQYF. The CDR3 DNA reads TGCAGTGCTAGAGGGGCGAGGGGGGTTACAGATACGCAGTATTTT.

The chain combines TRBV7-9 with TRBJ1-4, with a possible D match to TRBD1 (6 bases). The CDR3 runs to 16 residues. V was pared by 3 bases and J by 0 bases, with 11 bases between. Germline V CDR1 and CDR2: SEHNR, FQNEAQ (reference sequence). CDR3 amino acids: CASSLNRVATNEKLFF. The CDR3 coding sequence is TGTGCCAGCAGCTTGAACAGGGTTGCAACTAATGAAAAACTGTTTTTT.

This clonotype was counted a few times. The chain is built from TRBV7-2 and TRBJ2-7; possibly TRBD2 for D (6 bases). The CDR3 is made up of 15 amino acids. CDR1 and CDR2 from the germline V gene are SGHTA and FQGNSA. V was trimmed by 5 bases and J by 6 bases, leaving 20 bases between them. The CDR3: CASSLPPVGSSEQYF. The CDR3 DNA reads TGTGCCAGCAGCCTGCCCCCGGTCGGGAGTAGCGAGCAGTACTTC. The variable domain in full, completed from reference TRBV7-2 and TRBJ2-7, reads GAGVSQSPSNKVTEKGKDVELRCDPISGHTALYWYRQSLGQGLEFLIYFQGNSAPDKSGLPSDRFSAERTGGSVSTLTIQRTQQEDSAVYLCASSLPPVGSSEQYFGPGTRLTVT.

This rearrangement joins TRBV20-1 to TRBJ2-1; TRBD2 aligns across 9 bases. CDR1 is DFQATT and CDR2 is SNEGSKA in the germline V gene (reference sequence). V trimming: 0 bases; J trimming: 0 bases; junction bases outside the gene matches: 6. There are 17 residues in the CDR3. CDR3 in amino acids: CSARDGSGSSSYNEQFF. CDR3 DNA: TGCAGTGCTAGAGATGGTAGCGGGAGCAGCTCCTACAATGAGCAGTTCTTC.

The sample holds a few counts of this clonotype. The V gene is TRBV20-1, the J gene TRBJ1-1; D call uncertain. The germline V gene encodes CDR1 DFQATT and CDR2 SNEGSKA (reference sequence). Trimming pared 3 bases from V and 4 bases from J, leaving 12 bases between. The CDR3 loop spans 13 amino acids. The CDR3 spells CSARDDWSTEAFF. In nucleotides, the CDR3 is TGCAGTGCTAGGGATGATTGGAGCACTGAAGCTTTCTTT.

There are many counts of this clonotype. The junction and the germline gene differ at one end; a read error may be behind it. V usage is TRBV29-1 and J usage is TRBJ2-5, with a weak D call TRBD2 (6 bases). Germline lookup yields CDR1 SQVTM and CDR2 ANQGSEA. The CDR3 is 12 amino acids. CDR3 coding DNA: TGCAGCGTCGAAGAGGGGAGGAAGACCCAGTACTTC. Its protein product is CSVEEGRKTQYF.

This clonotype was observed a few times. A much larger clone sits a single nucleotide away, making a read error possible. The V gene is TRBV12-3 or TRBV12-4, the J gene TRBJ2-2; D may correspond to TRBD1 or TRBD2 (6 bases each). The CDR3 loop spans 18 amino acids. The CDR3 coding sequence is TGTACCAGCAGTTTAGGGGGGAGGAGGAGGCCGGACACCGGGGAGCTGTTTTTT. As protein: CTSSLGGRRRPDTGELFF.

This clonotype was seen a handful of times. The chain couples TRBV15 to TRBJ2-5; D gene uncertain. Trimming stripped 0 bases from V and 2 bases from J, with 7 bases between. The CDR3 contains 14 residues. The germline gives CDR1 LNHNV, CDR2 YYDKDF (reference sequence). The CDR3 DNA reads as TGTGCCACCAGCAGAGAACAGATTCAAGAGACCCAGTACTTC. Translation: CATSREQIQETQYF.

This sequence joins TRBV5-4 and TRBJ2-1; TRBD1 matches at 8 bases. V was clipped by 5 bases and J by 0 bases; unmatched bases: 4. CDR3 length equals 15 residues. Germline CDR1 SGHNT, CDR2 YYREEE (reference sequence). The CDR3 DNA reads as TGTGCCAGCAGACTCGGGACAGGCTCCTACAATGAGCAGTTCTTC. Amino acids: CASRLGTGSYNEQFF.

The rearrangement joins TRBV5-5 to TRBJ2-2; maybe TRBD2 (5 bases). The CDR3 has 12 amino acids. From germline, CDR1 is SGHKS and CDR2 YYEKEE (reference sequence). The germline V and J ends were trimmed by 4 bases and 7 bases, with 8 bases remaining between them. The CDR3 loop reads CASSRTGGELFF. In DNA, the CDR3 is TGTGCCAGCAGCCGGACTGGCGGGGAGCTGTTTTTT.

The chain recombines TRBV27 with TRBJ1-6, with D tentatively TRBD1 (5 bases). V lost 4 bases, J lost 8 bases, and 12 bases lay in between. The CDR3 is made up of 14 amino acids. Germline V CDR1 and CDR2: MNHEY, SMNVEV (reference sequence). Here the CDR3 reads CASSYGALDSPLHF. CDR3 nucleotides: TGTGCCAGCAGTTACGGGGCATTGGATTCACCCCTCCACTTT.

This clonotype has a single count. The V call is TRBV3-1, the J call TRBJ2-7, with D possibly matching TRBD1 (7 bases). V was shortened by 4 bases and J by 4 bases, with 17 bases between the two germline ends. The length of the CDR3 is 15 residues. From germline, CDR1 is LGHDT and CDR2 YNNKEL (reference sequence). In DNA form, the CDR3 reads TGTGCCAGCAGCCGCGGAGGGGGCAATCGGTACGAGCAGTACTTC. Residues: CASSRGGGNRYEQYF.

The rearrangement uses TRBV10-3 and TRBJ1-6, with D uncertain. The CDR3 runs to 13 residues. The germline V and J ends were trimmed by 7 bases and 10 bases, with 14 bases remaining between them. Germline values: CDR1 ENHRY, CDR2 SYGVKD. This chain's CDR3 is CAITDGVKSPLHF. The CDR3 DNA sequence: TGTGCCATCACTGACGGGGTAAAATCACCCCTCCACTTT.

V and J are TRBV28 and TRBJ1-4; D unclear. Trimming took 6 bases from V and 0 from J, leaving 11 bases between them. Germline V gene lookup returns CDR1 MDHEN and CDR2 SYDVKM. The CDR3 contains 15 residues. CDR3 residues: CASRDSFATNEKLFF. CDR3 bases: TGTGCCAGCAGGGACTCATTTGCAACTAATGAAAAACTGTTTTTT.

The chain employs TRBV9 and TRBJ2-2; 8 bases fit TRBD1. V was pared by 3 bases and J by 2 bases, with 6 bases of the junction left unmatched. The CDR3 consists of 16 residues. The germline CDR1 and CDR2 sequences are SGDLS and YYNGEE. The CDR3 sequence is CASSASGTGNTGELFF. CDR3 coding DNA: TGTGCCAGCAGCGCGTCCGGGACAGGAAACACCGGGGAGCTGTTTTTT.

V is TRBV11-2 and J is TRBJ2-1; unclear D gene. The CDR3 sequence is 17 residues long. Germline lookup yields CDR1 SGHAT and CDR2 FQNNGV. Deletions cut 2 bases from V and 3 bases from J, with 17 bases between. CDR3 nucleotide sequence: TGTGCCAGCAGCTTAATCGTAGTCTCAGGCATCTACAATGAGCAGTTCTTC. Protein: CASSLIVVSGIYNEQFF.

The chain carries TRBV20-1 and TRBJ2-1; 10 nucleotides match TRBD2. Germline loops: CDR1 DFQATT, CDR2 SNEGSKA (reference sequence). V shed 6 bases and J 5 bases; nucleotides not matched to a gene: 10. This CDR3 is 15 amino acids long. Here the CDR3 reads CSATSGRAGDNEQFF. The CDR3 DNA is TGCAGTGCCACAAGCGGGAGGGCCGGGGACAATGAGCAGTTCTTC.

This clonotype was seen more than once but under ten times. V is TRBV2 and J is TRBJ1-2; possible D gene TRBD1, 6 bases. V was clipped by 3 bases and J by 10 bases, with 21 bases between them. Germline lookup yields CDR1 SNHLY and CDR2 FYNNEI. This CDR3 region has 15 residues. The CDR3 DNA follows: TGTGCCAGCAGTGAGAATGGGGCTCTTACAGGGTACTACACCTTC. Protein product: CASSENGALTGYYTF.

This clonotype was counted many times. The chain links TRBV4-1 to TRBJ1-4; TRBD1 might be the D (5 bases). CDR1 and CDR2 (germline): MGHRA, YSYEKL. V was pared by 0 bases and J by 5 bases, with 10 bases between. The CDR3 consists of 15 residues. CDR3 sequence (DNA): TGCGCCAGCAGCCAAGAATGGGACGGGAATGAAAAACTGTTTTTT. Translating it yields CASSQEWDGNEKLFF.